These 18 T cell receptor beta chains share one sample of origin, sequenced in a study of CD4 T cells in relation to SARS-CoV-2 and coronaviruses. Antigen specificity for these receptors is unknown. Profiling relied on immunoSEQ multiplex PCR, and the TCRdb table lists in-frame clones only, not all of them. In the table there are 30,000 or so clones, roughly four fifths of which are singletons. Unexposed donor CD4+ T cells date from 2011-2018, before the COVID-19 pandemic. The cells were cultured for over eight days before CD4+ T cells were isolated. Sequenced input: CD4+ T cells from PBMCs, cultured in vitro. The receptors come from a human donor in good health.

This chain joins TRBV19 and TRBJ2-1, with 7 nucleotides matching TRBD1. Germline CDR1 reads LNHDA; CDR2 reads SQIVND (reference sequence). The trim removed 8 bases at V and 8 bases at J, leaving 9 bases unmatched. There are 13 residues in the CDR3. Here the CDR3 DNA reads TGTGCCAGTTCTTCACAGGGGTGGGATGAGCAGTTCTTC. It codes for CASSSQGWDEQFF.

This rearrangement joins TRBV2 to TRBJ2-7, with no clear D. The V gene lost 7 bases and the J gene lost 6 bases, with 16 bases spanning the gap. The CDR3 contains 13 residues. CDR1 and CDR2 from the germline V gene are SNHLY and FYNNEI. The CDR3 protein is CASNRPLESEQYF. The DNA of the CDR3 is TGTGCCAGCAACCGGCCATTGGAGTCCGAGCAGTACTTC.

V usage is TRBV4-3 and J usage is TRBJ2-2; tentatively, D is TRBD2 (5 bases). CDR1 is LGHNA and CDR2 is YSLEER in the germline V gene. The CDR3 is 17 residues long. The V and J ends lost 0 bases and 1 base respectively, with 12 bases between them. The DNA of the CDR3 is TGCGCCAGCAGCCAAGATCTTGCTAGCTGGAACACCGGGGAGCTGTTTTTT. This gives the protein CASSQDLASWNTGELFF.

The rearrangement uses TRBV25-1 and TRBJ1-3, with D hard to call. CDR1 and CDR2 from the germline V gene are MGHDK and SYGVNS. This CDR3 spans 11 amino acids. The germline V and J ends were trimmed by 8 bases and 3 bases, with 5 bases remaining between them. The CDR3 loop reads CASSLGNTIYF. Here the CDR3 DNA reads TGTGCCAGCTCCCTTGGAAACACCATATATTTT.

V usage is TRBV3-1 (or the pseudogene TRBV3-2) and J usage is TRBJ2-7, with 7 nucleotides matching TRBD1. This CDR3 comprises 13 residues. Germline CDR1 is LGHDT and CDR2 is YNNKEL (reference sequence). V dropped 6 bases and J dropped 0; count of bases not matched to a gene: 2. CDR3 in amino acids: CASRRQGSYEQYF. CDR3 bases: TGTGCCAGCAGGAGACAGGGCTCCTACGAGCAGTACTTC.

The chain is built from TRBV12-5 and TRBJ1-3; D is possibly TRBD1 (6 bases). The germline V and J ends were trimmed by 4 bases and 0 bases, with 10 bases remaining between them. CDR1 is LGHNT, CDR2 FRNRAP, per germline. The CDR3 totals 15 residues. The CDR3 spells CASGSGQTSGNTIYF. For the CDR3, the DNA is TGTGCTAGTGGTTCCGGACAGACCTCTGGAAACACCATATATTTT.

The CDR3 reads CASRLLAGTDTQYF. Here the CDR3 DNA reads TGCGCCAGCAGATTACTAGCAGGCACAGATACGCAGTATTTT. The rearrangement uses TRBV5-1 and TRBJ2-3, with D possibly matching TRBD2 (6 bases). The V gene lost 5 bases and the J gene lost 1 base, with 11 bases spanning the gap. CDR3 length: 14 amino acids. Per germline, CDR1 SGHRS and CDR2 YFSETQ.

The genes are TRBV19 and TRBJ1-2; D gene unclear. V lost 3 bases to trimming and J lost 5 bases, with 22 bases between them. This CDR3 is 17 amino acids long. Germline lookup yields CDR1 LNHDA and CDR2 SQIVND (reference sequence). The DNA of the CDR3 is TGTGCCAGTAGTATGCTCCCCCCGCGGTTAGGGAGGTATGGCTACACCTTC. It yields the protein CASSMLPPRLGRYGYTF.

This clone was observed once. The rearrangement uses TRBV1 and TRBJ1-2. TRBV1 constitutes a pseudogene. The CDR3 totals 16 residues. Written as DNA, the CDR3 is TGCACCAGCAGCCAAGATAAGGGGAGGACTAACTATGGCTACACCTTC. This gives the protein CTSSQDKGRTNYGYTF.

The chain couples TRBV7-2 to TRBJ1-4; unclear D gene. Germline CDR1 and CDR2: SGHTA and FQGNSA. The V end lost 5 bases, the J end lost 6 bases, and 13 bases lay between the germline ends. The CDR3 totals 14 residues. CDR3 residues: CASSPDLGDEKLFF. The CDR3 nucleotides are TGTGCCAGCAGCCCCGACCTTGGGGATGAAAAACTGTTTTTT.

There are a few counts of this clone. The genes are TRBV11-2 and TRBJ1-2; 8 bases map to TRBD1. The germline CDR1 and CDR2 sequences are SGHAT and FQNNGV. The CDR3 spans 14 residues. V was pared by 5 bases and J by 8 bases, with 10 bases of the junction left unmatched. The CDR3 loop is CASSTDRGYRGYTF. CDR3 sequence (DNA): TGTGCCAGCAGCACTGACAGGGGTTATCGGGGCTACACCTTC.

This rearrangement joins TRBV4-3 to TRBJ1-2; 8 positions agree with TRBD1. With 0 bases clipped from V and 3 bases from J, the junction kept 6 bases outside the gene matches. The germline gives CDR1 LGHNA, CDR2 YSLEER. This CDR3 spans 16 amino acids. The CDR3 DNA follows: TGCGCCAGCAGCCAAGACCCAGGACAGGGACACTATGGCTACACCTTC. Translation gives CASSQDPGQGHYGYTF.

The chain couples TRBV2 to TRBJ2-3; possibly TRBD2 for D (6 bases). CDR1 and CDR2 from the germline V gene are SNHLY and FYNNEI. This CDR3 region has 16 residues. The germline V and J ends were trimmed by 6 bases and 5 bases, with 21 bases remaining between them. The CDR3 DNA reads TGTGCCAGCAGGAGGGACTCGACCACTGCAGGAGATACGCAGTATTTT. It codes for CASRRDSTTAGDTQYF.

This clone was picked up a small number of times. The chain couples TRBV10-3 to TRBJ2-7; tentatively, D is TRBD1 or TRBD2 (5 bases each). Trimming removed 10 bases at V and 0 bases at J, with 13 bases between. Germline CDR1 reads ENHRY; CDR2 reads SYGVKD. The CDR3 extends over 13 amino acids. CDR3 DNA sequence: TGTGCCACTCGGGACGGAGCCTCCTACGAGCAGTACTTC. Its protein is CATRDGASYEQYF.

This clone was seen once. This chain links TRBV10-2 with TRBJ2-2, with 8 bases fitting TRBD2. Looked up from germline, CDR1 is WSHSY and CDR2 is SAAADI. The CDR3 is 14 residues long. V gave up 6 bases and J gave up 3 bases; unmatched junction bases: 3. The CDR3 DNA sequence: TGCGCCAGCAGCTTTAGCGGGGACACCGGGGAGCTGTTTTTT. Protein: CASSFSGDTGELFF.

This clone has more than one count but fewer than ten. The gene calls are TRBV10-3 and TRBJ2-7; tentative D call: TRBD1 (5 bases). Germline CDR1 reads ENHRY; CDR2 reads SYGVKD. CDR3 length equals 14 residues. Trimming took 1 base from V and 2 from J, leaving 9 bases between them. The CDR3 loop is CAISEYRSAYEQYF. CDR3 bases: TGTGCCATCAGTGAGTACAGGTCGGCCTACGAGCAGTACTTC.

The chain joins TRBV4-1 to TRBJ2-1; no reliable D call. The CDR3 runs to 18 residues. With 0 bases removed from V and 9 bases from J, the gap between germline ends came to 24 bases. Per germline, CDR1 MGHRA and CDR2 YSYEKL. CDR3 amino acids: CASSQDWRRNTGPGEQFF. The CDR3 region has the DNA TGCGCCAGCAGCCAAGATTGGAGACGCAACACCGGTCCGGGTGAGCAGTTCTTC.

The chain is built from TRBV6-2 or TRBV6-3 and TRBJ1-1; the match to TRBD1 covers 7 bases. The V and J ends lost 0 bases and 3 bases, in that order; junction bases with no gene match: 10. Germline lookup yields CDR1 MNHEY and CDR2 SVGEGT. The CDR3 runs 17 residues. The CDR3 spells CASSYSVRDSLDTEAFF. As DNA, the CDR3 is TGTGCCAGCAGTTACTCGGTCCGGGACAGTCTCGACACTGAAGCTTTCTTT.